This record concerns one TCR beta chain sequence. This CDR3 is built from 13 residues. The J segment lost 4 bases and the V segment lost 9 bases, leaving 8 bases of the junction unmatched. Germline V gene sequence: CDR1 SNHLY, CDR2 FYNNEI. Cohort allocation depended upon clinical history that participants reported. The data were produced by immunoSEQ multiplex PCR, yet TCRdb's version contains in-frame clones alone and is incomplete. The repertoire includes around 480,000 clones, around 87% of them detected once, and around 0.64% sits in the top ten. The sample originates from a study of blood T cell repertoires in COVID-19.

Source material: PBMCs or T cells enriched from blood (not recorded which). This rearrangement joins TRBV2 to TRBJ2-7; 8 nucleotides align to TRBD2. This TCR was sampled from a woman in her late teens or twenties who had recovered from COVID-19. The CDR3 loop reads CASLSGTRYEQYF. The CDR3 coding sequence is TGTGCCAGTTTATCCGGGACTAGGTACGAGCAGTACTTC.